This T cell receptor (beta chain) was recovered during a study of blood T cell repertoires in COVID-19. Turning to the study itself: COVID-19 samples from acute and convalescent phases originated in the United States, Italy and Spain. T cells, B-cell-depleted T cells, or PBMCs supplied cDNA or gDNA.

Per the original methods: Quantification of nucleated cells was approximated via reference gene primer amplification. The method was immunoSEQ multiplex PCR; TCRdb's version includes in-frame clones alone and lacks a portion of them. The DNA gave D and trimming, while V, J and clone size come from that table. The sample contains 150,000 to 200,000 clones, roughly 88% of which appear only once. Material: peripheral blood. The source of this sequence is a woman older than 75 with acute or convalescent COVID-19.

CDR3: CASSADSGGAGELFF. In DNA, the CDR3 is TGTGCCAGCAGTGCCGATAGCGGGGGCGCCGGGGAGCTGTTTTTT. The genes are TRBV6-6 and TRBJ2-2, with TRBD2 identical over 9 bases. V was clipped by 5 bases and J by 6 bases; unmatched bases: 7. There are 15 residues in the CDR3. The germline gives CDR1 MNHNY, CDR2 SVGAGI (reference sequence).